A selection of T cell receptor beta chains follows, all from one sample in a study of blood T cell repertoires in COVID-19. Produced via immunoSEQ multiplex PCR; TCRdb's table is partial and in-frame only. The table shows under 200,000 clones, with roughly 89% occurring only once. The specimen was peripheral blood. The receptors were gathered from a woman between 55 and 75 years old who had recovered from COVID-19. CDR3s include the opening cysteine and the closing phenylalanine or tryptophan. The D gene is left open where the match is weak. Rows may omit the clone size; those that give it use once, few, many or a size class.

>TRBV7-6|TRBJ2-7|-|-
CASSAEDSTLSYEQYF
TGTGCCAGCTCCGCTGAGGACAGTACCCTCTCCTACGAGCAGTACTTC
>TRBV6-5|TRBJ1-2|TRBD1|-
CASSYADQGGNYGYTF
TGTGCCAGCAGTTACGCCGATCAGGGGGGTAACTATGGCTACACCTTC
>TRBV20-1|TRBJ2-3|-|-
CSASPAGASTDTQYF
TGCAGTGCTAGTCCTGCGGGGGCTAGCACAGATACGCAGTATTTT
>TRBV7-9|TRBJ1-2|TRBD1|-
CASSPPGGYNYGYTF
TGTGCCAGCAGCCCCCCAGGGGGGTATAACTATGGCTACACCTTC
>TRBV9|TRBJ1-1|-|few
CASSDRRGTSNTEAFF
TGTGCCAGCAGCGACCGTAGGGGGACATCGAACACTGAAGCTTTCTTT
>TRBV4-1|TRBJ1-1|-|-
CASSQEEGWSTEAFF
TGCGCCAGCAGCCAAGAGGAGGGTTGGAGCACTGAAGCTTTCTTT
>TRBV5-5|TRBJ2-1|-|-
CASSPGRGSYNEQFF
TGTGCCAGCAGCCCGGGTAGGGGTTCCTACAATGAGCAGTTCTTC
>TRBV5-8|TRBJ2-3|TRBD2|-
CASSYLISGDPTDTQYF
TGTGCCAGCAGCTACCTTATTAGCGGGGACCCCACAGATACGCAGTATTTT
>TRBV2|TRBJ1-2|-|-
CASSETLLVNYGYTF
TGTGCCAGCAGTGAGACTCTATTGGTGAACTATGGCTACACCTTC
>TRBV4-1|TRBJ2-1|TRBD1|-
CASSQQGQGGYNEQFF
TGCGCCAGCAGCCAACAAGGACAGGGTGGCTACAATGAGCAGTTCTTC
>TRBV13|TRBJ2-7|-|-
CASSSQTVAFYEQYF
TGTGCCAGCAGTTCTCAGACAGTGGCCTTTTACGAGCAGTACTTC
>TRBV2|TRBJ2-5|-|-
CASRGVETQYF
TGTGCCAGCAGGGGCGTGGAGACCCAGTACTTC
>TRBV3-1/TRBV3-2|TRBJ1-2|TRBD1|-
CASSQLRDRGFINYGYTF
TGTGCCAGCAGCCAGCTCCGGGACAGGGGGTTCATTAACTATGGCTACACCTTC
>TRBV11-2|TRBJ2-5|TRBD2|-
CASSLGLAGGIQETQYF
TGTGCCAGCAGCCTCGGACTAGCGGGGGGGATCCAAGAGACCCAGTACTTC
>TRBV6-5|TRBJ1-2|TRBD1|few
CASSTRQGGGYGYTF
TGTGCCAGCAGTACCCGACAGGGGGGAGGCTATGGCTACACCTTC
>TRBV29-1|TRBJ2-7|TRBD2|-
CSVESGATPYEQYF
TGCAGCGTTGAAAGCGGGGCTACCCCCTACGAGCAGTACTTC
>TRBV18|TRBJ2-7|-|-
CASSPGGGLSYEQYF
TGTGCCAGCTCACCAGGAGGGGGCTTATCCTACGAGCAGTACTTC
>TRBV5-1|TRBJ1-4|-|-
CASSRDRLNEKLFF
TGCGCCAGCAGCCGCGACAGGTTGAATGAAAAACTGTTTTTT
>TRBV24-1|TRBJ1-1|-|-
CATMRAGEAFF
TGTGCCACCATGAGGGCAGGTGAAGCTTTCTTT
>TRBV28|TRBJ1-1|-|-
CASSSQGPPHEAFF
TGTGCCAGCAGTTCTCAGGGCCCTCCCCATGAAGCTTTCTTT
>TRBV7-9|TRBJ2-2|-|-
CASSLRGTGELFF
TGTGCCAGCAGCTTAAGGGGCACCGGGGAGCTGTTTTTT
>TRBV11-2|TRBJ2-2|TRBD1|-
CASSSYDRGGGELFF
TGTGCCAGCAGCTCCTACGACAGGGGGGGCGGGGAGCTGTTTTTT
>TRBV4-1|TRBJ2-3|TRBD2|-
CASSLGTTTDTQYF
TGCGCCAGCAGCCTCGGGACTACCACAGATACGCAGTATTTT
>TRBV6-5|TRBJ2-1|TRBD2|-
CASSYSTSGGANEQFF
TGTGCCAGCAGTTACTCTACTAGCGGGGGGGCCAATGAGCAGTTCTTC
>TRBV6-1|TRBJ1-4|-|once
CASSDGGAGEKLFF
TGTGCCAGCAGTGACGGGGGGGCGGGTGAAAAACTGTTTTTT
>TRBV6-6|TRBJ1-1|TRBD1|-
CASSRTGGSAEAFF
TGTGCCAGCAGCAGGACAGGGGGCAGCGCTGAAGCTTTCTTT
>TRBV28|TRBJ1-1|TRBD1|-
CASTPGGTGRATEAFF
TGTGCCAGCACCCCTGGCGGGACAGGGAGGGCCACTGAAGCTTTCTTT
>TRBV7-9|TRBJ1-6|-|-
CASSNERGVAWYNSPLHF
TGTGCCAGCAGCAACGAACGGGGAGTAGCGTGGTATAATTCACCCCTCCACTTT
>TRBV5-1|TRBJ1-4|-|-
CASSLGRYEKLFF
TGCGCCAGCAGCTTGGGCAGGTACGAAAAACTGTTTTTT
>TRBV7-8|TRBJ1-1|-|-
CASSGGTANTEAFF
TGTGCCAGCAGCGGCGGGACCGCCAACACTGAAGCTTTCTTT
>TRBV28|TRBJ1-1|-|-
CASSSGANTEAFF
TGTGCCAGCAGTTCAGGGGCGAACACTGAAGCTTTCTTT